This T cell receptor (beta chain) was captured by sequencing in a study of blood T cells in healthy people across ages. General observations from the study: Any conclusive comparison of naive versus antigen-experienced cells was prevented by using unsorted PBMCs. Estimated diversity that came from one million T cells was considered an underestimate.

A minimum of 6 micrograms of total RNA was extracted per sample. Through a sample-barcoded 5' primer and a J-beta primer mix, a second PCR was run for about 6 to 11 cycles. TCRdb re-analysed the 5' RACE reads in MiXCR, keeping a single row per CDR3 protein. The sample yields 850,000 or so distinct CDR3 sequences, under 35% seen once. This clonotype was counted many times. The antigen is not known. This receptor was obtained from a woman older than 75 in good health. Sequencing was performed on blood.

For the CDR3, the DNA is TGTGCCAGCAGCTCTACAGGGGGCAGTCGGGGCTATGGCTACACCTTC. It codes for CASSSTGGSRGYGYTF. This rearrangement joins TRBV5-5 to TRBJ1-2; the match to TRBD1 covers 9 bases. CDR3 length: 16 residues. Germline CDR1 is SGHKS and CDR2 is YYEKEE (reference sequence). J was trimmed by 4 bases and V by 3 bases; bases with no gene match: 10.